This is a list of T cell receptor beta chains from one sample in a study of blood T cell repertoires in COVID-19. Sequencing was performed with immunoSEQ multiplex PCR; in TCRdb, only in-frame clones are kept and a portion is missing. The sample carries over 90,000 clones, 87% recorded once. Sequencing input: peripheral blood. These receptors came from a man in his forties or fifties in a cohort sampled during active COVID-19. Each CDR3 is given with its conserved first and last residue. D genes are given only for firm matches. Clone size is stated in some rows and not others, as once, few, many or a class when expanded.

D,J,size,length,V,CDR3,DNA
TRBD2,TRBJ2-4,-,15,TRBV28,CASSLTGQGGNIQYF,TGTGCCAGCAGTTTAACCGGGCAGGGAGGGAACATTCAGTACTTC
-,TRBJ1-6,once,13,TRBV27,CASSSVYNSPLHF,TGTGCCAGCAGTTCTGTCTATAATTCACCCCTCCACTTT
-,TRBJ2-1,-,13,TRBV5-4,CASSLDRNNEQFF,TGTGCCAGCAGCTTGGACAGGAACAATGAGCAGTTCTTC
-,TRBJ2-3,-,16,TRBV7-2,CASSLDASGLRDTQYF,TGTGCCAGCAGCTTGGACGCGTCGGGACTTCGGGATACGCAGTATTTT
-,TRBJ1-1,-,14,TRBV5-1,CASSLFQMNTEAFF,TGCGCCAGCAGCTTGTTTCAGATGAACACTGAAGCTTTCTTT
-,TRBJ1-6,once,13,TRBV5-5,CASSLNRNSPLHF,TGTGCCAGCAGCTTAAACAGGAATTCACCCCTCCACTTT
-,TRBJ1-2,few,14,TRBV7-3,CASSLTNTGSGYTF,TGTGCCAGCAGCTTAACGAATACAGGGTCTGGCTACACCTTC
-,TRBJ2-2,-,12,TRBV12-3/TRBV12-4,CASSLFVGELFF,TGTGCCAGCAGTTTATTTGTAGGGGAGCTGTTTTTT
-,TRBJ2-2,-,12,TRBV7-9,CASSYQTGELFF,TGTGCCAGCAGCTACCAGACCGGGGAGCTGTTTTTT
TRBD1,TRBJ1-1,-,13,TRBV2,CASSVFLGQVPHF,TGTGCCAGCAGTGTTTTTTTGGGACAGGTCCCTCATTTT
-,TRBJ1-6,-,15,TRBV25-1,CASSARGTGNSPLHF,TGTGCCAGCAGTGCCCGAGGAACAGGGAATTCACCCCTCCACTTT
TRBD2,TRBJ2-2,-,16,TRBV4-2,CASSQASGEGTGELFF,TGTGCCAGCAGCCAAGCTAGTGGGGAGGGGACCGGGGAGCTGTTTTTT